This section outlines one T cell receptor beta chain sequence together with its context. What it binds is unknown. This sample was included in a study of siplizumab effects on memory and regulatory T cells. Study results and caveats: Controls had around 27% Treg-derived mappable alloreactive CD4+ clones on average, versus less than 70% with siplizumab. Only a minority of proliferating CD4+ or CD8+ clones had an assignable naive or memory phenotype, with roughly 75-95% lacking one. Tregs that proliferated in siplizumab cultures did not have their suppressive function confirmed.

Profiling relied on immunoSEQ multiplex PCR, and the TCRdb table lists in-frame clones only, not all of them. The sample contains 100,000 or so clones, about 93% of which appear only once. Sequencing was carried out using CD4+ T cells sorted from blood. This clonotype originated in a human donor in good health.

CDR3 sequence reads: CASSLGRGAIGANVLTF. The CDR3 DNA reads TGTGCCAGCAGTTTGGGGAGGGGGGCTATCGGGGCCAACGTCCTGACTTTC. The V and J genes are TRBV27 and TRBJ2-6, with a possible D match to TRBD2 (7 bases). V was pared by 3 bases and J by 4 bases, with 16 bases between. The germline CDR1 and CDR2 sequences are MNHEY and SMNVEV (reference sequence). The CDR3 has 17 residues. The complete variable domain, with remaining parts taken from reference TRBV27 and TRBJ2-6, reads EAQVTQNPRYLITVTGKKLTVTCSQNMNHEYMSWYRQDPGLGLRQIYYSMNVEVTDKGDVPEGYKVSRKEKRNFPLILESPSPNQTSLYFCASSLGRGAIGANVLTFGAGSRLTVL.